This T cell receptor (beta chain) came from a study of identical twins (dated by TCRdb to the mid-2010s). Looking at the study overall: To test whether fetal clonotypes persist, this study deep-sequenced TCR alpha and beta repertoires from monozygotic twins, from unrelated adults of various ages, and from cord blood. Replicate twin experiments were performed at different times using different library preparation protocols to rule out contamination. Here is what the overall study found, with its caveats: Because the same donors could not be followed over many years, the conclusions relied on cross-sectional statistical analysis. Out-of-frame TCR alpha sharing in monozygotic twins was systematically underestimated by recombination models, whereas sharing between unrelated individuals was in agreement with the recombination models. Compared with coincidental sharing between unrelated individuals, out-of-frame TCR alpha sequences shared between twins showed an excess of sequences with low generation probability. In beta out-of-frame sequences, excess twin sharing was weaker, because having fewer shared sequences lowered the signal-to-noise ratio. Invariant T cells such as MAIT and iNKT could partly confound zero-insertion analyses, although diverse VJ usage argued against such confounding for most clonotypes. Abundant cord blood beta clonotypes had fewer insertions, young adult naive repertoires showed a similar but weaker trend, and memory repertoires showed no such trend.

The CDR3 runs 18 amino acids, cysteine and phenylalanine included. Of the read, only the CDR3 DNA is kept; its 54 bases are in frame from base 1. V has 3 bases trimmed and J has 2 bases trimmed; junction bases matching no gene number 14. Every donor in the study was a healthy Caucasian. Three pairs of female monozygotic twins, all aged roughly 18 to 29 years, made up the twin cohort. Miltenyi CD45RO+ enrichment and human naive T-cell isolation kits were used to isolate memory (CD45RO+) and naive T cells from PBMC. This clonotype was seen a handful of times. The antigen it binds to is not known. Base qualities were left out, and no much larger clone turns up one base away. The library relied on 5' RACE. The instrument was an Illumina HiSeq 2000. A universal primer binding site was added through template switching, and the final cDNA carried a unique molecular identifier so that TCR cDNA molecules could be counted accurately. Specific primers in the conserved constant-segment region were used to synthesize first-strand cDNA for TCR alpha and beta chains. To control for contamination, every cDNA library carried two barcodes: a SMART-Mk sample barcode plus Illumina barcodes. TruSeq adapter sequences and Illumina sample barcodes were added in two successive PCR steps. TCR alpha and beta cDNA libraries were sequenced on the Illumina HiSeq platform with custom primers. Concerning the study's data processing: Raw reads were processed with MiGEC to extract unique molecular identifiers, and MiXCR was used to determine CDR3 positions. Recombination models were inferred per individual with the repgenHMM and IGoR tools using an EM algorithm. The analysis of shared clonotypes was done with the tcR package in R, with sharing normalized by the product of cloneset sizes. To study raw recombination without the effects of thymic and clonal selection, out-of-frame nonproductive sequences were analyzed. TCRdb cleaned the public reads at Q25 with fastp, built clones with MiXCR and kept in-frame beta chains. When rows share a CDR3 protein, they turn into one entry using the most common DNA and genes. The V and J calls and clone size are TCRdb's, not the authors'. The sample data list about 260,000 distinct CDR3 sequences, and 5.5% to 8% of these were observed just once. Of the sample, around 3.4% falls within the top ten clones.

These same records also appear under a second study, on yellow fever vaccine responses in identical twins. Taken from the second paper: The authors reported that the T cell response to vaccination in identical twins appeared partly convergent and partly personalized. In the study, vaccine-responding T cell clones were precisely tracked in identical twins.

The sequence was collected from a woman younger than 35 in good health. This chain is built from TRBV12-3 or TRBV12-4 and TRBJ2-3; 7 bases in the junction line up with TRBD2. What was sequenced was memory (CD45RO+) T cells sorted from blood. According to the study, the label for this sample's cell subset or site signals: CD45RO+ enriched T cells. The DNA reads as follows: TGTGCCAGCAGTTTTGTTTGGGCGGGAGAAATACTCACAGATACGCAGTATTTT. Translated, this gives CASSFVWAGEILTDTQYF.